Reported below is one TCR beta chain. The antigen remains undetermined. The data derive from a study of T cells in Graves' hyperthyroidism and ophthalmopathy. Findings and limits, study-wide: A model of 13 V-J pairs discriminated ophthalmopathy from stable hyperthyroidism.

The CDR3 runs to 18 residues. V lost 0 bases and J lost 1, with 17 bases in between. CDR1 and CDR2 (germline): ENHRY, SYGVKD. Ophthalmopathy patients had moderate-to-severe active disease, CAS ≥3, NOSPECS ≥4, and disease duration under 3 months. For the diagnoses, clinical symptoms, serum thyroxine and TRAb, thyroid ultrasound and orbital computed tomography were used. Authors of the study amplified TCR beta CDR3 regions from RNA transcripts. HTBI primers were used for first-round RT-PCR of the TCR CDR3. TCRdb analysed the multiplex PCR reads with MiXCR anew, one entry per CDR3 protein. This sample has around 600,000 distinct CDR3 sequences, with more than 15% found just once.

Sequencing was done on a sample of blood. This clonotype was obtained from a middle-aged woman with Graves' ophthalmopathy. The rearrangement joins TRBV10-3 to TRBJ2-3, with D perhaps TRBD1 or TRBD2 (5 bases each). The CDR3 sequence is CAISESEFPGPGTDTQYF. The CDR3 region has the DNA TGTGCCATCAGTGAGTCCGAGTTTCCGGGACCCGGCACAGATACGCAGTATTTT.